This entry is about one T cell receptor beta chain. The sample comes from a study of blood T cell repertoires in COVID-19. Measured with immunoSEQ multiplex PCR; TCRdb has only the in-frame clones, and not every one. The sample yields 180,000 or so clones, approximately 85% seen once. The V gene lost 0 bases and the J gene lost 0 bases, with 13 bases spanning the gap. The CDR3 sequence is 16 residues long. The germline V gene encodes CDR1 SGHRS and CDR2 YFSETQ. V is TRBV5-1 and J is TRBJ2-7; D possibly corresponds to TRBD2 (6 bases). Sequencing used peripheral blood. The clonotype originates from a woman aged 80 or over with acute or convalescent COVID-19. This CDR3 reads CASSLAGRPSSYEQYF. The CDR3 nucleotides are TGCGCCAGCAGCTTGGCGGGGAGGCCTAGCTCCTACGAGCAGTACTTC.